The present T cell receptor (beta chain) was sequenced within a study of blood T cell repertoires in COVID-19. On the study more broadly: Collection of acute and convalescent COVID-19 samples took place in the United States, Italy and Spain.

Trimming removed 3 bases from V and 1 base from J, with 7 bases in between. This CDR3 is built from 13 residues. Germline V gene sequence: CDR1 LNHDA, CDR2 SQIVND (reference sequence). Produced via immunoSEQ multiplex PCR; TCRdb's table is partial and in-frame only. The repertoire holds around 190,000 clones, with 84% as singletons. The V gene is TRBV19, the J gene TRBJ2-7; possible D gene TRBD1, 6 bases. The sequenced material came from peripheral blood. The sequence came from a human donor in a cohort sampled during active COVID-19. The CDR3 sequence is CASSIGTSYEQYF. The CDR3 bases are TGTGCCAGTAGTATCGGGACATCCTACGAGCAGTACTTC.